This TCR beta chain was sequenced in a study of molecular identifiers for immune sequencing clone quantification. MiXCR, applied by TCRdb to the PCR reads, yields one record per CDR3 protein. The repertoire holds 490,000 or so distinct CDR3 sequences, with approximately 25% as singletons. The germline V gene encodes CDR1 SNHLY and CDR2 FYNNEI. Trimming took off 2 bases at V and 4 bases at J, with 14 bases between the two ends. The CDR3 has 15 amino acids. Source material for naive CD8 libraries was roughly 17,000 to 1,100,000 sorted cells, with 10%, 30% or 50% RNA. Based on a CD8+CD4-CCR7+CD45RA+ profile, naive CD8 T cells were sorted. Study-wide results and limits: Sizes of highly expanded clones could be underestimated through identical TCRs sharing a barcode.

In this sample, this clonotype turned up many times. The antigen is unknown. The sequence came from a human donor in good health. Some libraries in this study had Jurkat cell RNA spiked in. Sequenced sample: naive CD8+ T cells from blood, with Jurkat cell RNA spiked in. Noted subset: FACS-sorted CD8+CD4-CCR7+CD45RA+ naive T cells. This sequence joins TRBV2 and TRBJ1-2; D call uncertain. CDR3 in amino acids: CASSESVLTTYGYTF. The CDR3 DNA reads TGTGCCAGCAGTGAATCCGTTCTTACCACCTATGGCTACACCTTC.